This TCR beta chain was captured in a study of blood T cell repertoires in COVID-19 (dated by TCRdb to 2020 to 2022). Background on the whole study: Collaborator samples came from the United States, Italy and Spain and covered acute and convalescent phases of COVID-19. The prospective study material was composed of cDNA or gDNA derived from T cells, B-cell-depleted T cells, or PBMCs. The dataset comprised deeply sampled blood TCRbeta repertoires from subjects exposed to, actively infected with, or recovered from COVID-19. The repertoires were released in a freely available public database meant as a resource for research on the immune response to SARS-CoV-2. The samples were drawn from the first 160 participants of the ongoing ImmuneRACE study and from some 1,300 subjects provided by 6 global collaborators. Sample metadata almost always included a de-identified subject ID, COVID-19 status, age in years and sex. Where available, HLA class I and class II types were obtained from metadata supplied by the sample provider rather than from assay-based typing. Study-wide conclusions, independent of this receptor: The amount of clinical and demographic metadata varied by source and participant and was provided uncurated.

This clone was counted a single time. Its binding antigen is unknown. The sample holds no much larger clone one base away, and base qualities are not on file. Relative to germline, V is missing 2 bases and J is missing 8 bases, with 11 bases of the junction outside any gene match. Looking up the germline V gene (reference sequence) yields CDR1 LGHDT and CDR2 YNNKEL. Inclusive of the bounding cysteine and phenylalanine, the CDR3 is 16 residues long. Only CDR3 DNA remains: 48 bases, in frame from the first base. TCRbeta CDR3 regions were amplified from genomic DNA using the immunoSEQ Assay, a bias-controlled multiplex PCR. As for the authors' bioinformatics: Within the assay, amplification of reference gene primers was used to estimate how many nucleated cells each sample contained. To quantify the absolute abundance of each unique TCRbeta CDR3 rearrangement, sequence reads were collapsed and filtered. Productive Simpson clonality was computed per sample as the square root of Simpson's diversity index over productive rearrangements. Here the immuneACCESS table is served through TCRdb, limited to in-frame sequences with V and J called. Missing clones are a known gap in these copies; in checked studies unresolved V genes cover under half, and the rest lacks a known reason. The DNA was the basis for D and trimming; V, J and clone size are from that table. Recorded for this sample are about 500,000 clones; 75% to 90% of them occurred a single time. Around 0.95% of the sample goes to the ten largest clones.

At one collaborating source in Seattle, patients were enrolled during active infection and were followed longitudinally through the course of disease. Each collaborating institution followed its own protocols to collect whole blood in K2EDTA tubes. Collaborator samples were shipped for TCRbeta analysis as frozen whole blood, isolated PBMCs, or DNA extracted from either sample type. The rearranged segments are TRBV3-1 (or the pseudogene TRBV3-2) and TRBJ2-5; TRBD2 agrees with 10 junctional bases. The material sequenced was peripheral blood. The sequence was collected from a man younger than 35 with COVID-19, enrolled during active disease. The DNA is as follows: TGTGCCAGCAGCCAACCTAGCGGGAGACCCAAGAGAACCCAGTACTTC. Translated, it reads CASSQPSGRPKRTQYF.